The clone carrying this T cell receptor beta chain has just a few counts. As yet, its antigen is unknown. The germline gives CDR1 LGHNA, CDR2 YSLEER. Trimming removed 0 bases at V and 8 bases at J, with 19 bases between. This CDR3 contains 16 residues. Method: immunoSEQ multiplex PCR; TCRdb's copy keeps in-frame clones and lacks some. This sample has some 20,000 clones; 65% to 90% occur once, and the top ten carry roughly 4.9%. This record belongs to a study of T cells in localized non-small cell lung cancer. General study results and limits: Uninvolved adjacent lung showed higher T cell clonality than tumor.

The TCR was taken from a man aged 35 to 69 with stage I lung adenocarcinoma. The chain employs TRBV4-3 and TRBJ1-2, with D possibly being TRBD1 (5 bases). Sequencing used peripheral blood, obtained before any cancer treatment. Written as DNA, the CDR3 is TGCGCCAGCAGCCAAGATGAAGGGCCACAAAGGGACGGCTACACCTTC. Translation: CASSQDEGPQRDGYTF.